The present T cell receptor beta chain was sequenced within a study of T cells after posttransplantation cyclophosphamide (dated by TCRdb to 2016 to 2017). For the study in its entirety: T cell repertoire reconstitution was tracked by TRB sequencing after myeloablative bone marrow transplantation in which posttransplantation cyclophosphamide was used as GVHD prophylaxis. Public TRB sequences were checked against a database of over 3,500 sequences associated with responses to pathogens, tumor antigens, self-antigens and alloantigens. Because TRA and TRB clonality correlated tightly in about 9 samples, the subsequent TCR analyses were limited to TRB only. Samples from 30 to 35 PTCy-treated patients, along with samples from 15 to 20 of their related bone marrow donors, underwent antigen receptor sequencing. TRB sequencing was also done on up to 3 additional blood samples from 2 to 5.2 years after transplant in 3 patients, and on pretransplant blood from 4 patients. Blood from every one of the approximately 37 PTCy patients who had 1-year posttransplant specimens underwent TRB sequencing. What the work shows at the level of the full study, not this receptor alone: Across about 40 patients, TRB clonality was highly associated with recipient CMV seropositivity and CMV reactivation, and diversity in PTCy patients was similar to diversity in CNI/methotrexate controls. Donor-recipient similarity was low at 1-2 months but rose over the first year, and later blood repertoires were often dominated by donor CD8+ memory clones. The TRB repertoires of T cells infiltrating skin or GI tract showed only limited overlap with the TRB repertoires of T cells in blood.

TRB sequencing used genomic DNA with the immunoSEQ assay at survey resolution or the hsTCRB kit. The authors' pipeline ran thus. Initial read processing used immunoSEQ software, and repertoire analyses used the LymphoSeq R package. For each TRB dataset, clonality was calculated as 1 minus normalized Shannon entropy, and the Gini coefficient was computed as well. To infer phenotypes in unsorted samples, TRB sequences from sorted subsets of the recipient or donor were mapped onto the unsorted samples of the same recipient. In TCRdb, the immuneACCESS table is reduced to in-frame sequences with V and J assigned. These tables do not hold every clone; where another copy was compared, an unresolved V gene accounts for under half, and the others remain unexplained. V and J calls and clone size are given by that table; D and trimming were obtained from the DNA. The sample table holds fewer than 40,000 clones, of which 85% to 90% were seen once. Clones ranked in the top ten supply approximately 15% of the sample.

About this clone itself: Its antigen specificity is not known. No per-base quality is available; no much larger clone lies one base away.

Measured from the cysteine to the phenylalanine, the CDR3 is 13 residues long. Only the CDR3 region is kept as DNA, spanning 39 bases read in frame from base 1. V is pruned by 4 bases and J by 5 bases, leaving 5 bases of the junction without a gene match. CDR1 SGHRS and CDR2 YFSETQ are derived from the germline V gene. PTCy-treated patients came from a prospective multi-institutional clinical trial. Peripheral blood and bone marrow mononuclear cells were isolated by Ficoll-Hypaque density centrifugation and cryopreserved. This TCR was sampled from a woman aged 40-49 years with a blood cancer, CMV-positive, and with a related stem cell donor. Here the chain combines TRBV5-1 and TRBJ2-7, with TRBD1 matching 8 junction bases. The sample taken for sequencing was PBMCs. The DNA sequence is given as TGCGCCAGCAGCCAGACAGGGGTCGACGAGCAGTACTTC. Translation gives CASSQTGVDEQYF.